A selection of T cell receptor beta chains follows, all from one sample in a study of human T cells and chemical hapten exposure. TCRdb re-called the RACE reads with MiXCR, one entry per CDR3 protein. The sample has 120,000 or so distinct CDR3 sequences, roughly 12% seen once; the top ten hold roughly 3.1%. The sample was whole blood, taken in connection with sensitization to the hapten diphenylcyclopropenone (DPC). Receptors originate from a woman aged 18 to 35 with alopecia areata. Some clones in this sample may be carry-over from other donors' samples. The CDR3 runs from the conserved cysteine through the conserved F or W. D genes are given only for firm matches. The size entry is marked missing in some rows and otherwise reads once, few, many or a size class.

V,D,size,J,DNA,CDR3
TRBV6-2/TRBV6-3,.,few,TRBJ2-3,TGTGCCAGCAGTTACTCATACGGAGATACGCAGTATTTT,CASSYSYGDTQYF
TRBV27,.,few,TRBJ2-1,TGTGCCAGCATGGGGCCGGGGCTCCACAATGAGCAGTTCTTC,CASMGPGLHNEQFF
TRBV28,.,.,TRBJ2-3,TGTGCCAGCAGTTTACACAGCACAGATACGCAGTATTTT,CASSLHSTDTQYF
TRBV12-3/TRBV12-4,.,few,TRBJ1-1,TGTGCCAGCAGGGGGGAACAGGGGAACACTGAAGCTTTCTTT,CASRGEQGNTEAFF
TRBV12-3/TRBV12-4,TRBD1,.,TRBJ2-5,TGTGCCAGCAGGGGGACAGTAAAGACCCAGTACTTC,CASRGTVKTQYF
TRBV7-6,.,few,TRBJ2-7,TGTGCCAGCAGCCAGACAGGTGGCGAGCAGTACTTC,CASSQTGGEQYF
TRBV5-4,.,.,TRBJ1-2,TGTGCCAGCAGCTTGGACAGTACCTATGGCTACACCTTC,CASSLDSTYGYTF
TRBV7-2,TRBD1,.,TRBJ2-7,TGTGCCAGCAGCACGCGGACAGGGCAAGGCTACGAGCAGTACTTC,CASSTRTGQGYEQYF
TRBV29-1,.,.,TRBJ1-2,TGCAGCGTTCGGGACGTCTTTTCCTATGGCTACACCTTC,CSVRDVFSYGYTF
TRBV6-1,.,.,TRBJ2-1,TGTGCCAGCAGTGAATTCTCCGTTAACCTATTCAGGAATGAGCAGTTCTTC,CASSEFSVNLFRNEQFF
TRBV7-9,.,many,TRBJ2-3,TGTGCCAGCAGCCCAAACATACTAACGGAAACGCAGTATTTT,CASSPNILTETQYF
TRBV18,.,many,TRBJ1-3,TGTGCCAGCCATGCCTCAGCAGCTGGAAACACCATATATTTT,CASHASAAGNTIYF
TRBV6-5,.,few,TRBJ2-1,TGTGCCAGCAGCCCCTCCCCCCGTAATGAGCAGTTCTTC,CASSPSPRNEQFF
TRBV12-3/TRBV12-4,.,many,TRBJ1-4,TGTGCCAGCAGTTTAGGTTTGGGGGTTAGCGACGAAAAACTGTTTTTT,CASSLGLGVSDEKLFF
TRBV6-1,.,few,TRBJ2-7,TGTGCCAGCAGTGAGCTTCGGAACGAGCAGTACTTC,CASSELRNEQYF
TRBV7-2,TRBD1,few,TRBJ1-1,TGTGCCAGCATCATAGTAGTACAGGGGAGCACTGAAGCTTTCTTT,CASIIVVQGSTEAFF
TRBV19,TRBD1,.,TRBJ1-5,TGTGCCAGTAGTGTGACAGGGCTCAATCAGCCCCAGCATTTT,CASSVTGLNQPQHF
TRBV15,TRBD2,.,TRBJ2-3,TGTGCCACCAGCAGAGTGGCCCTAGCGGGGGGTACAGATACGCAGTATTTT,CATSRVALAGGTDTQYF
TRBV6-5,.,.,TRBJ1-6,TGTGCCAGCAGCCTCACTCGGGGCTCCTATAATTCACCCCTCCACTTT,CASSLTRGSYNSPLHF
TRBV11-2,.,few,TRBJ1-1,TGTGCCAGCAGCGAGATGGGGACTGAAGCTTTCTTT,CASSEMGTEAFF
TRBV19,TRBD1,few,TRBJ1-5,TGTGCCAGTAGAGAGACAGGGAGCAATCAGCCCCAGCATTTT,CASRETGSNQPQHF
TRBV4-3,.,many,TRBJ2-7,TGCGCCAGCAGCCAAGATCTAGGAGAATCCTACGAGCAGTACTTC,CASSQDLGESYEQYF
TRBV28,.,few,TRBJ1-6,TGTGCCAGCAGTACCCTCCCAGGTTCACCCCTCCACTTT,CASSTLPGSPLHF
TRBV4-3,.,.,TRBJ2-6,TGCGCCAGCAGCCAAGACCAGAGCTCTGGGACCAACGTCCTGACTTTC,CASSQDQSSGTNVLTF
TRBV9,.,.,TRBJ2-3,TGTGCCAGCAGCGTAGGTGGGGGGGCCAATACGCAGTATTTT,CASSVGGGANTQYF
TRBV12-3/TRBV12-4,TRBD1,few,TRBJ1-1,TGTGCCAGCAGGACAGGGGAACTCCTGAACACTGAAGCTTTCTTT,CASRTGELLNTEAFF
TRBV20-1,TRBD1,.,TRBJ1-4,TGCGGTGCTAGAGCAGGACAGGGAAATGAAAAACTGTTTTTT,CGARAGQGNEKLFF
TRBV6-2/TRBV6-3,TRBD2,few,TRBJ2-7,TGTGCCAGCAGTCGACTAGCGGTTTCCTACGAGCAGTACTTC,CASSRLAVSYEQYF
TRBV20-1,TRBD1,.,TRBJ2-7,TGCAGTGCTCTCCGGGACAGTATCTACGAGCAGTACTTC,CSALRDSIYEQYF
TRBV14,.,few,TRBJ2-7,TGTGCCAGCAGCCAGACCCCGTGGGGGTTGGGGGAGCAGTACTTC,CASSQTPWGLGEQYF
TRBV29-1,.,few,TRBJ2-1,TGCAGCGTTAAAGGGGGTCTTTCTACGTCCTACAATGAGCAGTTCTTC,CSVKGGLSTSYNEQFF
TRBV2,.,few,TRBJ1-5,TGTGCCAGCAGTGAAGGGACGAGTGGGTATAGCAATCAGCCCCAGCATTTT,CASSEGTSGYSNQPQHF
TRBV12-3/TRBV12-4,TRBD1,few,TRBJ1-2,TGTGCCAGCAGTCTACGACAGGGGGCGGGCTACACCTTC,CASSLRQGAGYTF
TRBV20-1,TRBD1,.,TRBJ1-1,TGCAGGACAGGGGGACAAGGGGACACTGAAGCTTTCTTT,CRTGGQGDTEAFF
TRBV18,.,.,TRBJ2-2,TGTGCCAGCTCACAAGCTTCCGGGACCGGGGAGCTGTTTTTT,CASSQASGTGELFF
TRBV27,TRBD1,few,TRBJ1-2,TGTGCCAGCAGTTTGTCACCGGGACAGACCTATGGCTACACCTTC,CASSLSPGQTYGYTF
TRBV7-9,.,few,TRBJ2-7,TGTGCCAGCAGCACCGACGGAGCCTACGAGCAGTACTTC,CASSTDGAYEQYF
TRBV10-3,.,few,TRBJ2-7,TGTGCCATCAGTGAGTTCGACTACGAGCAGTACTTC,CAISEFDYEQYF
TRBV20-1,TRBD1,.,TRBJ1-6,TGCAGTGCTGAGGAACAGGGGGCCAATTCACCCCTCCACTTT,CSAEEQGANSPLHF
TRBV6-1,.,many,TRBJ1-1,TGTGCCACCAAGTTAGGGAACACTGAAGCTTTCTTT,CATKLGNTEAFF
TRBV7-9,.,many,TRBJ1-1,TGTGCCAGCAGCCTCACAGCTGAAGCTTTCTTT,CASSLTAEAFF
TRBV7-2,.,.,TRBJ1-6,TGTGCCAGCAGCCCAACGAAAGGGAGCTATAATTCACCCCTCCACTTT,CASSPTKGSYNSPLHF
TRBV6-2/TRBV6-3,.,.,TRBJ2-7,TGTGCCACCAGGGGCAGCTACTCCTACGAGCAGTACTTC,CATRGSYSYEQYF
TRBV6-2/TRBV6-3,.,many,TRBJ2-3,TGTGCCAGCAGACTGGAAGGAGATACGCAGTATTTT,CASRLEGDTQYF
TRBV6-6,TRBD1,many,TRBJ1-5,TGTGCCAGCAGTTACGGAGGGGGCAAAGGCAATCAGCCCCAGCATTTT,CASSYGGGKGNQPQHF
TRBV7-6,.,many,TRBJ2-2,TGTGCCAGCAGCTTAGAAGCTGTGAACACCGGGGAGCTGTTTTTT,CASSLEAVNTGELFF
TRBV12-3/TRBV12-4,TRBD1,.,TRBJ1-2,TGTGCCAGCAGTTTCGGTACAGGGGGAGGCTATGGCTACACCTTC,CASSFGTGGGYGYTF
TRBV7-2,.,few,TRBJ1-3,TGTGCCAGCAGCTTAGAGGTTCTCTCTGGAAACACCATATATTTT,CASSLEVLSGNTIYF
TRBV29-1,TRBD1,.,TRBJ2-2,TGCAGCGCAGGGGGCTGGACCGGGGAGCTGTTTTTT,CSAGGWTGELFF
TRBV20-1,.,many,TRBJ2-3,TGCAGTGCTAGAGATTTTGTTAGGGGGGGCGCTACAGATACGCAGTATTTT,CSARDFVRGGATDTQYF
TRBV20-1,.,.,TRBJ1-3,TGCAGTGCTAGGCACTTCTCTGGAAACACCATATATTTT,CSARHFSGNTIYF
TRBV12-3/TRBV12-4,TRBD1,many,TRBJ1-5,TGTGCCAGCAGTCCCGGACAGGGGAATCAGCCCCAGCATTTT,CASSPGQGNQPQHF
TRBV6-5,.,few,TRBJ2-1,TGTGCCAGCAAGAGGGACGGACTATACAATGAGCAGTTCTTC,CASKRDGLYNEQFF
TRBV6-5,.,few,TRBJ1-3,TGTGCCAGCAACAAACAGGGAGGAAACACCATATATTTT,CASNKQGGNTIYF
TRBV7-6,.,few,TRBJ1-5,TGTGCCAGCAGCTCCAGGGGAGATCAGCCCCAGCATTTT,CASSSRGDQPQHF
TRBV2,.,many,TRBJ1-1,TGTGCCAGCAGTCCGGGACGGCTTGAAGCTTTCTTT,CASSPGRLEAFF